What follows are 2 T cell receptor beta chains derived from one specimen sequenced in a study of identical twins. A single record per CDR3 protein comes from TCRdb applying MiXCR to the 5' RACE reads. Of 350,000 to 450,000 distinct CDR3 sequences in the sample, about 18% were seen once. The sample was naive T cells sorted from blood. The receptor set was obtained from a man between 45 and 60 years old in good health.

CDR3 residues: CASSPDSTDTQYF. DNA of the CDR3: TGTGCCAGCTCACCAGACAGCACAGATACGCAGTATTTT. J is TRBJ2-3 and V is TRBV18; unclear D gene. CDR1 is KGHSH and CDR2 is LQKENI in the germline V gene. V was shortened by 2 bases and J by 0 bases, with 3 bases between the two germline ends. CDR3 length: 13 residues.

The genes are TRBV5-1 and TRBJ2-1; D is unclear. The CDR3 consists of 14 residues. CDR1 is SGHRS and CDR2 is YFSETQ in the germline V gene. V lost 2 bases, J lost 1 base, and 7 bases lay in between. The CDR3 DNA reads as TGCGCCAGCAGCTTTGCAGCTTCCTACAATGAGCAGTTCTTC. This codes for CASSFAASYNEQFF.